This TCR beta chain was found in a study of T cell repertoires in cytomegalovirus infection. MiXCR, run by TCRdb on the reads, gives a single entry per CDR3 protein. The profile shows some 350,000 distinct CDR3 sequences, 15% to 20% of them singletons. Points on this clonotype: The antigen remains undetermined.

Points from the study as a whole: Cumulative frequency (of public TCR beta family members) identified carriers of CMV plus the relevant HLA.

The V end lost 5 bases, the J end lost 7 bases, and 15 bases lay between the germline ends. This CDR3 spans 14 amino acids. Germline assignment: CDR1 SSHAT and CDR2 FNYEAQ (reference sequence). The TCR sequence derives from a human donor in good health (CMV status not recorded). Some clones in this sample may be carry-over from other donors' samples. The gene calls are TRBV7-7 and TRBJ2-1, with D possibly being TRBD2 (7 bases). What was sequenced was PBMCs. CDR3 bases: TGTGCCAGCAGCACTCGAGGGGGGGCGAATGAGCAGTTCTTC. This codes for CASSTRGGANEQFF.